This T cell receptor beta chain was sequenced during a study of T cell repertoires in cytomegalovirus infection. For the study at large: As its CMV epitopes, the study selected recently identified HLA-C-restricted and well-studied HLA-B-restricted targets. Both a matching HLA type and CMV infection were indicated by public TCR beta signatures.

General study results and limits: It was HLA-C-restricted CMV-specific TCR beta clonotypes that dominated the response ex vivo. The study identified carriers of CMV plus the relevant HLA from cumulative public TCR beta family frequency.

TCRdb fed the reads into MiXCR, producing one record per CDR3 protein. The data contain 650,000 to 900,000 distinct CDR3 sequences, approximately 29% of them seen just once; the ten biggest clones take up around 11%. The CDR3 spans 13 residues. The germline gives CDR1 SNHLY, CDR2 FYNNEI. V dropped 11 bases and J dropped 2 bases, with 12 bases sitting between them. Remarks on this clonotype: Its antigen is undetermined.

The V call is TRBV2, the J call TRBJ2-2; D is perhaps TRBD1 (6 bases). The specimen was cultured CD8+ T cells from PBMCs, collected from culture after CMV antigen stimulation. The sequence was collected from a human donor in good health (CMV status not recorded). Some clones in this sample may be carry-over from other donors' samples. CDR3 residues: CAQDRSNTGELFF. In DNA form, the CDR3 reads TGTGCCCAGGACAGATCTAACACCGGGGAGCTGTTTTTT.